This entry concerns a single T cell receptor beta chain. This clone's antigen is unknown. No base quality information exists; no much larger clone differs at one position. The source of the sample is a study of blood T cell repertoires in COVID-19 (dated by TCRdb to the early 2020s). Looking at the study overall: The collaborator samples originated in the United States, Italy and Spain and spanned the acute and convalescent phases of COVID-19. A freely available public database, intended as a resource for researchers studying the immune response to SARS-CoV-2, is where the repertoires were released. Where available, HLA class I and class II types were obtained from metadata supplied by the sample provider rather than from assay-based typing. The material from the prospective study consisted of cDNA or gDNA derived from T cells, B-cell-depleted T cells, or PBMCs. The sample metadata nearly always contained a de-identified subject ID, COVID-19 status, age in years and sex. Subjects who had been exposed to COVID-19, were actively infected with it, or had recovered from it provided the deeply sampled blood TCRbeta repertoires that made up the dataset. The samples were drawn from the first 160 participants of the ongoing ImmuneRACE study and from 950 to 1,500 subjects provided by 6 global collaborators.

In the prospective study, participants were roughly 18 to 95 years old, resided in about two dozen geographic areas of the United States, and were enrolled through a virtual design. To assign participants to cohorts, the prospective study relied on clinical history that participants themselves reported in a screening survey and a study questionnaire. ImmuneRACE Cohort 3 recovered participants were defined by two consecutive negative NP/OP PCR tests, healthcare professional clearance, or symptom resolution. In the prospective study, mobile phlebotomists collected whole blood, serum and a nasopharyngeal or oropharyngeal swab from each participant. Over a roughly 2-month period, participants in the prospective study had the option of providing additional blood draws and questionnaires. Before DNA extraction, prospective study blood samples were shipped either frozen or at room temperature. The immunoSEQ Assay, a bias-controlled multiplex PCR, was used to amplify TCRbeta CDR3 regions from genomic DNA. In the authors' own workflow: Nucleated cell counts per sample were estimated from amplification of reference gene primers within the assay. To quantify the absolute abundance of each unique TCRbeta CDR3 rearrangement, sequence reads were collapsed and filtered. For each sample, productive Simpson clonality was calculated by taking the square root of Simpson's diversity index across productive rearrangements. TCRdb took this table from immuneACCESS and kept in-frame rearrangements with V and J called. Such tables lack part of the clones; where checked against another copy, unresolved V genes explain under half of the gap, and the rest is unexplained. Clonal size and the V and J genes are those of that table, whereas D and trimming came from the DNA. This sample gives 250,000 or so clones in total; under 90% of them show up just once. The leading ten clones occupy around 1.7% of the sample.

The CDR3 contains 16 residues, cysteine and phenylalanine counted. The CDR3 DNA has 48 bases and is translated from base 1. V trim: 3 bases; J trim: 4 bases; unmatched bases: 14. The germline V gene yields SQVTM for CDR1 and ANQGSEA for CDR2. Overall results and qualifications from the work: How much clinical and demographic metadata was included differed by source and by participant, and the metadata was provided uncurated.

This sequence was found in a man aged 40-49 years who had recovered from COVID-19. The chain is made from TRBV29-1 and TRBJ2-7; a stretch of 8 junction bases matches TRBD1. Source material: PBMCs or T cells enriched from blood (not recorded which). The DNA reads as follows: TGCAGCGTTGATAGCGCAGGGGGCAATGCGGTTTACGAGCAGTACTTC. This codes for CSVDSAGGNAVYEQYF.